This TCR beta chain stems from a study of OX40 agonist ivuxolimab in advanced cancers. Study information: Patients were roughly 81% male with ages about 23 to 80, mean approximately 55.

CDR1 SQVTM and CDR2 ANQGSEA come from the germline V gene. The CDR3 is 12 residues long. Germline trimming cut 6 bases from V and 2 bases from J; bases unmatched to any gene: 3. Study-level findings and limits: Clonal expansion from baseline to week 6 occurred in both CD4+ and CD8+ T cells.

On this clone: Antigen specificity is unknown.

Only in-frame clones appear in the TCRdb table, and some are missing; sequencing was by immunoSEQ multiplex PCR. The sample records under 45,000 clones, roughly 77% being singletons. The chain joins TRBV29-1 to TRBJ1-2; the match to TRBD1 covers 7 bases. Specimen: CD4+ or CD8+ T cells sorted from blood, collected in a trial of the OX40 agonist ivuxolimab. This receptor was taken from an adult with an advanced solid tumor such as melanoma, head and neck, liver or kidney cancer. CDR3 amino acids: CSVTTGNYGYTF. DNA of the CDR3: TGCAGCGTCACGACAGGGAACTATGGCTACACCTTC. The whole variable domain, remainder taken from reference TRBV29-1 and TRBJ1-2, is SAVISQKPSRDICQRGTSLTIQCQVDSQVTMMFWYRQQPGQSLTLIATANQGSEATYESGFVIDKFPISRPNLTFSTLTVSNMSPEDSSIYLCSVTTGNYGYTFGSGTRLTVV.